This is a list of T cell receptor beta chains from one sample in a study of blood T cell repertoires in COVID-19. This table comes from immunoSEQ multiplex PCR, and its TCRdb copy is limited to in-frame clones, with some not included. The table lists 310,000 or so clones, about 84% of them singletons, with 1.5% to 2% in the top ten. The sequenced material came from peripheral blood. The receptors were gathered from a woman in her fifties or sixties with acute or convalescent COVID-19. Each CDR3 is given with its conserved first and last residue. D genes are given only for firm matches. Clone size is given for some rows only: seen once, a few or many times, or a class if the clone is expanded.

v_call: TRBV5-1; d_call: TRBD2; cdr3_length: 15; j_call: TRBJ2-3; clone_size: .; cdr3_nt: TGCGCCAGCAGCTTGGCTAGCGGGGGGGAAGATACGCAGTATTTT; cdr3_aa: CASSLASGGEDTQYF
v_call: TRBV18; d_call: TRBD2; cdr3_length: 14; j_call: TRBJ2-5; clone_size: .; cdr3_nt: TGTGCCAGCTCCCCCGGACTAGCGGAAGAGACCCAGTACTTC; cdr3_aa: CASSPGLAEETQYF
v_call: TRBV7-7; d_call: TRBD1; cdr3_length: 15; j_call: TRBJ2-2; clone_size: .; cdr3_nt: TGTGCCAGCAGTTACCAGGGGGCGCTGGCCGGGGAGCTGTTTTTT; cdr3_aa: CASSYQGALAGELFF
v_call: TRBV6-5; d_call: TRBD1; cdr3_length: 14; j_call: TRBJ1-6; clone_size: .; cdr3_nt: TGTGCCAGCAGCAACCAGGGGGCAAATTCACCCCTCCACTTT; cdr3_aa: CASSNQGANSPLHF
v_call: TRBV7-3; d_call: TRBD1; cdr3_length: 14; j_call: TRBJ2-5; clone_size: once; cdr3_nt: TGTGCCAGCAGCCCTGACAGGGACCAAGAGACCCAGTACTTC; cdr3_aa: CASSPDRDQETQYF
v_call: TRBV5-1; d_call: .; cdr3_length: 15; j_call: TRBJ2-7; clone_size: .; cdr3_nt: TGCGCCAGCAGCTTGGCACACAGAACGAACTACGAGCAGTACTTC; cdr3_aa: CASSLAHRTNYEQYF
v_call: TRBV24-1; d_call: .; cdr3_length: 15; j_call: TRBJ1-4; clone_size: .; cdr3_nt: TGTGCCACCAGTGATTCTGGCAGGGGTAATGAAAAACTGTTTTTT; cdr3_aa: CATSDSGRGNEKLFF
v_call: TRBV27; d_call: TRBD2; cdr3_length: 16; j_call: TRBJ2-7; clone_size: .; cdr3_nt: TGTGCCAGCAGTTTATTTTACAGCGGGAGCTCCTACGAGCAGTACTTC; cdr3_aa: CASSLFYSGSSYEQYF
v_call: TRBV7-9; d_call: .; cdr3_length: 12; j_call: TRBJ2-7; clone_size: .; cdr3_nt: TGTGCCAGCAGCTTAGTAGACTACGAGCAGTACTTC; cdr3_aa: CASSLVDYEQYF
v_call: TRBV5-8; d_call: .; cdr3_length: 16; j_call: TRBJ1-5; clone_size: .; cdr3_nt: TGTGCCAGCAGCTTGGTGGGAGCTTATAGCAATCAGCCCCAGCATTTT; cdr3_aa: CASSLVGAYSNQPQHF
v_call: TRBV27; d_call: .; cdr3_length: 16; j_call: TRBJ2-2; clone_size: .; cdr3_nt: TGTGCCAGCAGTTTTCAGGGCGGCTCCTACACCGGGGAGCTGTTTTTT; cdr3_aa: CASSFQGGSYTGELFF
v_call: TRBV30; d_call: TRBD1; cdr3_length: 16; j_call: TRBJ1-2; clone_size: once; cdr3_nt: TGTGCCTCCACCCCCGGGACAGGGGAAGCTAACTATGGCTACACCTTC; cdr3_aa: CASTPGTGEANYGYTF
v_call: TRBV9; d_call: TRBD1; cdr3_length: 14; j_call: TRBJ2-1; clone_size: .; cdr3_nt: TGTGCCAGCAGCGATCAGACAGGGGGCGTTGAGCAGTTCTTC; cdr3_aa: CASSDQTGGVEQFF
v_call: TRBV28; d_call: .; cdr3_length: 15; j_call: TRBJ1-3; clone_size: few; cdr3_nt: TGTGCCAGCAGTCCGGGGGTGTGGGTCCGGTACACCATATATTTT; cdr3_aa: CASSPGVWVRYTIYF
v_call: TRBV20-1; d_call: TRBD2; cdr3_length: 15; j_call: TRBJ2-3; clone_size: .; cdr3_nt: TGCAGTGCGAGTAGACTAGCGGGAGTGAGAGATACGCAGTATTTT; cdr3_aa: CSASRLAGVRDTQYF
v_call: TRBV5-5; d_call: .; cdr3_length: 16; j_call: TRBJ2-1; clone_size: .; cdr3_nt: TGTGCCAGCAGCTCGGCGCAGGGGAGTCAGTGGAATGAGCAGTTCTTC; cdr3_aa: CASSSAQGSQWNEQFF
v_call: TRBV19; d_call: TRBD1; cdr3_length: 17; j_call: TRBJ1-4; clone_size: .; cdr3_nt: TGTGCCAGTGGTCGCCGGGACAGGGGGTCCGCGGTCGAAAAACTGTTTTTT; cdr3_aa: CASGRRDRGSAVEKLFF
v_call: TRBV7-6; d_call: TRBD1; cdr3_length: 16; j_call: TRBJ1-4; clone_size: .; cdr3_nt: TGTGCCAGCAGCTTGGGACAGGGGGCAACTAATGAAAAACTGTTTTTT; cdr3_aa: CASSLGQGATNEKLFF
v_call: TRBV9; d_call: TRBD2; cdr3_length: 15; j_call: TRBJ2-1; clone_size: .; cdr3_nt: TGTGCCAGCAGCGTAGTTGCGGGAGGTTACAATGAGCAGTTCTTC; cdr3_aa: CASSVVAGGYNEQFF
v_call: TRBV27; d_call: .; cdr3_length: 13; j_call: TRBJ2-7; clone_size: .; cdr3_nt: TGTGCCAGCAGTTTACTACCTCTCTACGAGCAGTACTTC; cdr3_aa: CASSLLPLYEQYF
v_call: TRBV18; d_call: .; cdr3_length: 19; j_call: TRBJ2-6; clone_size: .; cdr3_nt: TGTGCCAGCTCACCACCGAGGGTGCCCATAGCCTCTGGGGCCAACGTCCTGACTTTC; cdr3_aa: CASSPPRVPIASGANVLTF
v_call: TRBV28; d_call: .; cdr3_length: 15; j_call: TRBJ2-7; clone_size: once; cdr3_nt: TGTGCCAGCAGTCCCATCCAGGCAGACCTCTACGAGCAGTACTTC; cdr3_aa: CASSPIQADLYEQYF
v_call: TRBV7-3; d_call: .; cdr3_length: 16; j_call: TRBJ2-6; clone_size: .; cdr3_nt: TGTGCCAGCAGCCTCCGTGGGCTCTCTGGGGCCAACGTCCTGACTTTC; cdr3_aa: CASSLRGLSGANVLTF
v_call: TRBV7-9; d_call: TRBD2; cdr3_length: 15; j_call: TRBJ2-7; clone_size: once; cdr3_nt: TGTGCCAGCAGCTTAGCCTTCGGGGGGGCCGACGAGCAGTACTTC; cdr3_aa: CASSLAFGGADEQYF
v_call: TRBV7-2; d_call: TRBD1; cdr3_length: 15; j_call: TRBJ1-2; clone_size: .; cdr3_nt: TGTGCCAGCAGCCCGGGAGTTGGACAGGGGCATGGCTACACCTTC; cdr3_aa: CASSPGVGQGHGYTF
v_call: TRBV4-3; d_call: .; cdr3_length: 15; j_call: TRBJ1-5; clone_size: .; cdr3_nt: TGCGCCAGCAGCCAAGACCCCAGGGGTGGGAAGCCCCAGCATTTT; cdr3_aa: CASSQDPRGGKPQHF
v_call: TRBV5-8; d_call: .; cdr3_length: 14; j_call: TRBJ2-3; clone_size: .; cdr3_nt: TGTGCCAGCAGCCCGGGACTGGGGACCGATACGCAGTATTTT; cdr3_aa: CASSPGLGTDTQYF
v_call: TRBV6-5; d_call: TRBD2; cdr3_length: 15; j_call: TRBJ2-1; clone_size: .; cdr3_nt: TGTGCCAGCAGTTTGTCGGGAGGGGCCTACAATGAGCAGTTCTTC; cdr3_aa: CASSLSGGAYNEQFF
v_call: TRBV28; d_call: TRBD1; cdr3_length: 15; j_call: TRBJ1-2; clone_size: .; cdr3_nt: TGTGCCAGCAGTTTAGGGGGACAGGGGTCCCCCGGCTACACCTTC; cdr3_aa: CASSLGGQGSPGYTF
v_call: TRBV7-9; d_call: TRBD1; cdr3_length: 15; j_call: TRBJ2-1; clone_size: .; cdr3_nt: TGTGCCAGCAGCCAACCGGACAGGGGTTGGGATGAGCAGTTCTTC; cdr3_aa: CASSQPDRGWDEQFF
v_call: TRBV5-5; d_call: .; cdr3_length: 16; j_call: TRBJ1-3; clone_size: .; cdr3_nt: TGTGCCAGCAGCGCCCGGGGGTCCCACTCTGGAAACACCATATATTTT; cdr3_aa: CASSARGSHSGNTIYF
v_call: TRBV11-2; d_call: .; cdr3_length: 16; j_call: TRBJ2-2; clone_size: .; cdr3_nt: TGTGCCAGCAGCTTAGATGTTTCAGGGTGGACCGGGGAGCTGTTTTTT; cdr3_aa: CASSLDVSGWTGELFF
v_call: TRBV27; d_call: TRBD1; cdr3_length: 13; j_call: TRBJ2-3; clone_size: few; cdr3_nt: TGTGCCAGCAGGAGACAGGGGACAGATACGCAGTATTTT; cdr3_aa: CASRRQGTDTQYF
v_call: TRBV6-2/TRBV6-3; d_call: TRBD2; cdr3_length: 16; j_call: TRBJ2-7; clone_size: .; cdr3_nt: TGTGCCAGCAGTTACGTGGCTAGCGGGAGGGTCTACGAGCAGTACTTC; cdr3_aa: CASSYVASGRVYEQYF
v_call: TRBV21-1; d_call: .; cdr3_length: 19; j_call: TRBJ2-3; clone_size: .; cdr3_nt: TGTGCCAGCAGCAAAGGTCAGCCCCCAGCGGGAGGAAGTTCAGATACGCAGTATTTT; cdr3_aa: CASSKGQPPAGGSSDTQYF
v_call: TRBV7-9; d_call: .; cdr3_length: 19; j_call: TRBJ2-2; clone_size: .; cdr3_nt: TGTGCCAGCAGCCGCCGGGGAATATGGGGGGAAAGGGACACCGGGGAGCTGTTTTTT; cdr3_aa: CASSRRGIWGERDTGELFF
v_call: TRBV11-1; d_call: .; cdr3_length: 12; j_call: TRBJ2-1; clone_size: .; cdr3_nt: TGTGCCAGCAGCCTCCCCGTCGATGAGCAGTTCTTC; cdr3_aa: CASSLPVDEQFF
v_call: TRBV4-2; d_call: TRBD2; cdr3_length: 16; j_call: TRBJ2-2; clone_size: .; cdr3_nt: TGTGCCAGCAGCCAAGACCCTAGCGGGAGTACCGGGGAGCTGTTTTTT; cdr3_aa: CASSQDPSGSTGELFF
v_call: TRBV13; d_call: TRBD1; cdr3_length: 15; j_call: TRBJ2-3; clone_size: .; cdr3_nt: TGTGCCAGCAGCAGAGACAGGGGATGGTTGGATACGCAGTATTTT; cdr3_aa: CASSRDRGWLDTQYF
v_call: TRBV2; d_call: .; cdr3_length: 13; j_call: TRBJ1-5; clone_size: .; cdr3_nt: TGTGCCAGCAGTGGCAGTCCAATCTCGCCCCAGCATTTT; cdr3_aa: CASSGSPISPQHF
v_call: TRBV6-5; d_call: .; cdr3_length: 16; j_call: TRBJ2-2; clone_size: .; cdr3_nt: TGTGCCAGCAGTTACTCTGTCAGGGAGGACACCGGGGAGCTGTTTTTT; cdr3_aa: CASSYSVREDTGELFF
v_call: TRBV28; d_call: TRBD2; cdr3_length: 14; j_call: TRBJ2-2; clone_size: once; cdr3_nt: TGTGCCAGCAGTCAGACTAGCGGTCGCCGGGAGCTGTTTTTT; cdr3_aa: CASSQTSGRRELFF
v_call: TRBV25-1; d_call: .; cdr3_length: 14; j_call: TRBJ1-4; clone_size: .; cdr3_nt: TGTGCCAGCAGGGCGAGCAGGGATGGTGAAAAACTGTTTTTT; cdr3_aa: CASRASRDGEKLFF
v_call: TRBV12-3/TRBV12-4; d_call: TRBD1; cdr3_length: 13; j_call: TRBJ2-5; clone_size: .; cdr3_nt: TGTGCCAGCACCTCGGGACAGCAAGAGACCCAGTACTTC; cdr3_aa: CASTSGQQETQYF
v_call: TRBV6-1; d_call: TRBD2; cdr3_length: 15; j_call: TRBJ2-1; clone_size: .; cdr3_nt: TGTGCCAGCAGTGAAGGGACTAGCGTATACAATGAGCAGTTCTTC; cdr3_aa: CASSEGTSVYNEQFF
v_call: TRBV24-1; d_call: TRBD1; cdr3_length: 14; j_call: TRBJ1-5; clone_size: .; cdr3_nt: TGTGCCACCAGACAGGGGCTTATCAATCAGCCCCAGCATTTT; cdr3_aa: CATRQGLINQPQHF
v_call: TRBV18; d_call: .; cdr3_length: 14; j_call: TRBJ1-4; clone_size: .; cdr3_nt: TGTGCCAGCTCACCACCAGAGACTAATGAAAAACTGTTTTTT; cdr3_aa: CASSPPETNEKLFF
v_call: TRBV25-1; d_call: .; cdr3_length: 15; j_call: TRBJ2-7; clone_size: .; cdr3_nt: TGTGCCAGCAGTGAGTCGGTTACAGGATCTTCCGAGCAGTACTTC; cdr3_aa: CASSESVTGSSEQYF
v_call: TRBV29-1; d_call: TRBD1; cdr3_length: 12; j_call: TRBJ1-2; clone_size: .; cdr3_nt: TGCAGCGTCGTACAGGGGGCCTATGGCTACACCTTC; cdr3_aa: CSVVQGAYGYTF
v_call: TRBV2; d_call: TRBD1; cdr3_length: 15; j_call: TRBJ1-1; clone_size: .; cdr3_nt: TGTGCCAGCAGTCCTCGGACAGGGAGGGAAACTGAAGCTTTCTTT; cdr3_aa: CASSPRTGRETEAFF
v_call: TRBV15; d_call: TRBD1; cdr3_length: 13; j_call: TRBJ2-7; clone_size: once; cdr3_nt: TGTGCCACCAGGGCAGGGGGCGGGTACGAGCAGTACTTC; cdr3_aa: CATRAGGGYEQYF
v_call: TRBV11-1; d_call: .; cdr3_length: 15; j_call: TRBJ1-2; clone_size: .; cdr3_nt: TGTGCCAGCACCACCCCAGGGGAGGGTAACTATGGCTACACCTTC; cdr3_aa: CASTTPGEGNYGYTF